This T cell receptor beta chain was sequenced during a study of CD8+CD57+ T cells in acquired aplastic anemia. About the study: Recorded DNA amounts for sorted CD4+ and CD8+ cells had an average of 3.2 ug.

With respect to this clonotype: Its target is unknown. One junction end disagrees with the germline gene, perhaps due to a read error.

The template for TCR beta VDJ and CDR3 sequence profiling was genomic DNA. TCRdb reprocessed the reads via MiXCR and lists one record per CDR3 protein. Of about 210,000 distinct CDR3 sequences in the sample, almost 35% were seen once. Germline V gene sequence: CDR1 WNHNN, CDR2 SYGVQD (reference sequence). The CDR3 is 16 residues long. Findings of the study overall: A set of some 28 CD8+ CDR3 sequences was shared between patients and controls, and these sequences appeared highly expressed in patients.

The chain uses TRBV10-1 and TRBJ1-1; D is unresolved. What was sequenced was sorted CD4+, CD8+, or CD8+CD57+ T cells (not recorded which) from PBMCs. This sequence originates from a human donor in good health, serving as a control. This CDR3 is CASSPHGVDLNTEAFF. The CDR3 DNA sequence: TGTGCCAGCTCACCACACGGGGTCGATCTGAACACTGAAGCTTTCTTT.